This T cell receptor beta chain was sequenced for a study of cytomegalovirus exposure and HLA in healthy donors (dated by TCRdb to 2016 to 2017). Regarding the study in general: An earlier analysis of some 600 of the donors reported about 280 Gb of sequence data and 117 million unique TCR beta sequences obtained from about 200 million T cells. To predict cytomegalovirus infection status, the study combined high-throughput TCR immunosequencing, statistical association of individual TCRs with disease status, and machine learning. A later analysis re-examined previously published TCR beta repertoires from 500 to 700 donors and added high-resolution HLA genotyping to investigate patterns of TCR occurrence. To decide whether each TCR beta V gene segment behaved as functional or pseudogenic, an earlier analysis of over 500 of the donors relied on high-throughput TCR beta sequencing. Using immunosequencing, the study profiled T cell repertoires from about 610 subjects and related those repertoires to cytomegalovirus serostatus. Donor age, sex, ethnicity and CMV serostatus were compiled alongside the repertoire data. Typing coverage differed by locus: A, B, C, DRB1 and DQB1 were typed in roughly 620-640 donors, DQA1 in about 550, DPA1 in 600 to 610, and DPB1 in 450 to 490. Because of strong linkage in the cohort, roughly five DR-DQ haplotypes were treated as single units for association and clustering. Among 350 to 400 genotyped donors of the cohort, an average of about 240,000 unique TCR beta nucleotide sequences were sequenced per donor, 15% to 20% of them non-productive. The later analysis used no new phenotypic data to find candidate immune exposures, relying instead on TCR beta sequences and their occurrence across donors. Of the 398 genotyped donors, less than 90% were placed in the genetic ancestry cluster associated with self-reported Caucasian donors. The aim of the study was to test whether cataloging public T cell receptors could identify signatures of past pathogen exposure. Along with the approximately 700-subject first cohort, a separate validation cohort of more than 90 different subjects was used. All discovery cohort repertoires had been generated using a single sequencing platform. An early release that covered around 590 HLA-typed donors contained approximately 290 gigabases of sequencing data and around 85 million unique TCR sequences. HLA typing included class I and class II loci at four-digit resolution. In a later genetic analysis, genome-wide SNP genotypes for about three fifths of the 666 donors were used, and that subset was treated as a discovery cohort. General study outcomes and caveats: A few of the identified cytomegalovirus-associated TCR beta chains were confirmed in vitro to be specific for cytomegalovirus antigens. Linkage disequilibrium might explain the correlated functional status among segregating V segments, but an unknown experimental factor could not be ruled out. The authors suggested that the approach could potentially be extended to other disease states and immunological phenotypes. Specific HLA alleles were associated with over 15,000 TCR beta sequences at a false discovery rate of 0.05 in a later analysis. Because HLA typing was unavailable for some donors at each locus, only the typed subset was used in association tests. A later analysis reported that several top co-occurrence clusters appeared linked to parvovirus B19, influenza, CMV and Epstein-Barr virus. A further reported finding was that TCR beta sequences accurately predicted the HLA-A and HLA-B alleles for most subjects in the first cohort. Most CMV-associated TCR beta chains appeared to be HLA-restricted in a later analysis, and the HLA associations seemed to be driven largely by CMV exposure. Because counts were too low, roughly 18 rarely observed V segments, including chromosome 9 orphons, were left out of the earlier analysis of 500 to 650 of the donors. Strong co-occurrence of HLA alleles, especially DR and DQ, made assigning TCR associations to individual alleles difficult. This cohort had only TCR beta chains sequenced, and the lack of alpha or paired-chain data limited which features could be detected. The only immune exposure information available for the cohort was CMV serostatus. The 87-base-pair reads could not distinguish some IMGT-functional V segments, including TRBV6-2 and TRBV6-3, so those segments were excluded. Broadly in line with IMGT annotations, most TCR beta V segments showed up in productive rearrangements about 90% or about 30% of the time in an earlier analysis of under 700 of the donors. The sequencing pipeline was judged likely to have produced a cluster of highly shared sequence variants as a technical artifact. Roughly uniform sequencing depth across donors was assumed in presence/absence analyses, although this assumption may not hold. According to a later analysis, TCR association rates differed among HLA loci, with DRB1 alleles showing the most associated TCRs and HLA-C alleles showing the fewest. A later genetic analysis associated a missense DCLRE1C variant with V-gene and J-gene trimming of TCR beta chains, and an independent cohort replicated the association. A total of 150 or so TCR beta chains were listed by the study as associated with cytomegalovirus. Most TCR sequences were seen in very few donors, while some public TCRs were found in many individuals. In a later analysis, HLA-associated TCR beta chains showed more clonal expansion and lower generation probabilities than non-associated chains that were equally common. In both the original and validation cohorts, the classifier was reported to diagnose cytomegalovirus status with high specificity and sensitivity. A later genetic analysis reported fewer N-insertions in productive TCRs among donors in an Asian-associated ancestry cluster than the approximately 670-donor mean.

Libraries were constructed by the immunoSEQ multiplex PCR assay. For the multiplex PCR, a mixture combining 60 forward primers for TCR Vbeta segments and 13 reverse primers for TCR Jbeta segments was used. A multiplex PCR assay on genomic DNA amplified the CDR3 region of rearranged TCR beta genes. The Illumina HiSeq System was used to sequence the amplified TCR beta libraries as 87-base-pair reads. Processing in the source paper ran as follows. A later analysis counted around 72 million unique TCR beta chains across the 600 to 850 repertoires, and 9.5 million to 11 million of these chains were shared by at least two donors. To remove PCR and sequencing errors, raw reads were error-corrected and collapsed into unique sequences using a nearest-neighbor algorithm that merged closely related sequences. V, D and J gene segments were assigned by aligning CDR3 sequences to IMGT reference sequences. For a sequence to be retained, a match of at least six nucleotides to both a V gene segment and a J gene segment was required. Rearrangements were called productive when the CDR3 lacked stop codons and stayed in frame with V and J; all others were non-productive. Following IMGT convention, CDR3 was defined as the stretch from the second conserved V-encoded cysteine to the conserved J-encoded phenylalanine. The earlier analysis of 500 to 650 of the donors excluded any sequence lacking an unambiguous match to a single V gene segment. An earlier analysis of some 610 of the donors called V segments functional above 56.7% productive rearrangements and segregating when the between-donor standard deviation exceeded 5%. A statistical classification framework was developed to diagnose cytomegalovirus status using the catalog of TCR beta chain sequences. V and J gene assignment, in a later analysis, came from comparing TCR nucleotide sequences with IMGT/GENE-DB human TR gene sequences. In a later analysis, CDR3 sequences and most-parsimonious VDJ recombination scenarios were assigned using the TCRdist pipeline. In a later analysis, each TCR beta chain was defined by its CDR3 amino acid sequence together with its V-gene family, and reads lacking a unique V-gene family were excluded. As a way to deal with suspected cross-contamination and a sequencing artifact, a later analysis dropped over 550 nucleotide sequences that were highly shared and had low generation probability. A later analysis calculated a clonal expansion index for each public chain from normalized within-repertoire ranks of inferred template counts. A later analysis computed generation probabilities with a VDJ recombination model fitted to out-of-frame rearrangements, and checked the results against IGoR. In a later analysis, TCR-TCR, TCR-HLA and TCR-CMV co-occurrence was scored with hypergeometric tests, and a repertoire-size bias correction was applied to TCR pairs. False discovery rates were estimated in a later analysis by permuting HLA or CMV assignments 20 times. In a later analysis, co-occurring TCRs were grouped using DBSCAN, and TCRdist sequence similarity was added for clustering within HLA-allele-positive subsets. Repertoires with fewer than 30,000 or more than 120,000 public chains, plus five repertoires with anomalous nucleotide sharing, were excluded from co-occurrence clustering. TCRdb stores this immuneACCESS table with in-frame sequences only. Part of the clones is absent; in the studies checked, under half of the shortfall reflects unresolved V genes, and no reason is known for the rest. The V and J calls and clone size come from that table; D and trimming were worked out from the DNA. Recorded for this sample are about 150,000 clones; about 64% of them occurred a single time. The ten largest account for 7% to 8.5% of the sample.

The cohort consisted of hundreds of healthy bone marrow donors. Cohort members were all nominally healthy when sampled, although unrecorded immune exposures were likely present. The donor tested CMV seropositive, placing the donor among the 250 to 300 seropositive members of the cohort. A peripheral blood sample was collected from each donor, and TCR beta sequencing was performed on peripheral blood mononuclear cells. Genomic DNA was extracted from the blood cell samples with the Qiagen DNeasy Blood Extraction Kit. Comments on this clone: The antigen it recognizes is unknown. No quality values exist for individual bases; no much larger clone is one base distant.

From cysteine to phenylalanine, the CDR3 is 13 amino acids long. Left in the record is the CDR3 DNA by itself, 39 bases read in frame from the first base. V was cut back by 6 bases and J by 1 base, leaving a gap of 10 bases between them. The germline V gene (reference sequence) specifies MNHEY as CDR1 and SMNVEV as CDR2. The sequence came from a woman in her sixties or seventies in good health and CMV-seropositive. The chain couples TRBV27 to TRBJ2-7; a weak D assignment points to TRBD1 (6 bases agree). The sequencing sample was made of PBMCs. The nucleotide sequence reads TGTGCCAGCAGCTACAGGGAATCCTACGAGCAGTACTTC. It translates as CASSYRESYEQYF.